This T cell receptor (beta chain) was identified in a study of cytomegalovirus exposure and HLA in healthy donors. Study summary: The 120 validation repertoires were produced on the same platform as the roughly 720 repertoires of the first cohort. This was reported in a later analysis. Study-wide points: Usually a TCR sequence was rare, but some public TCRs were found in many donors. The study flagged around 160 TCR beta chains as cytomegalovirus-associated.

Concerning this clone itself: The target antigen is unknown.

The CDR3 totals 14 residues. Germline V lookup: CDR1 SGHDT, CDR2 YYEEEE. V was pared by 5 bases and J by 4 bases, with 8 bases of the junction left unmatched. The data were produced by immunoSEQ multiplex PCR, yet TCRdb's version contains in-frame clones alone and is incomplete. The sample lists about 360,000 clones, 80% to 90% occurring once. This receptor was identified in a woman younger than 35 in good health and CMV-seronegative. This chain uses TRBV5-6 with TRBJ2-7, with 8 bases fitting TRBD1. Source material: PBMCs. The CDR3 is CASRINRGKYEQYF. Written as DNA, the CDR3 is TGTGCCAGCAGGATCAACAGGGGGAAATACGAGCAGTACTTC.